The 8 T cell receptor beta chains below all came from one sample that was sequenced in a study of blood T cell repertoires in COVID-19. Clones were read by immunoSEQ multiplex PCR, and TCRdb kept only the in-frame ones, dropping some. Of approximately 61,000 clones in the sample, roughly 80% were seen once. Sequenced input: peripheral blood. These TCRs come from a woman in her 70s with acute or convalescent COVID-19.

The chain uses TRBV9 and TRBJ2-7, with TRBD2 matching 10 bases. CDR1 is SGDLS and CDR2 is YYNGEE in the germline V gene. CDR3 length equals 15 residues. The trim removed 0 bases at V and 5 bases at J, leaving 5 bases unmatched. The CDR3, as DNA: TGTGCCAGCAGCGTAGAAGGGACTAGCGCGGACGAGCAGTACTTC. Translation: CASSVEGTSADEQYF.

The CDR3 nucleotides are TGTGCCAGCAGCTTGGGGACAGGGAGCAATCAGCCCCAGCATTTT. Protein sequence: CASSLGTGSNQPQHF. The rearrangement joins TRBV5-5 to TRBJ1-5; TRBD1 matches at 8 bases. The J segment lost 1 base and the V segment lost 0 bases, leaving 0 bases of the junction unmatched. The CDR3 runs 15 residues. Looked up from germline, CDR1 is SGHKS and CDR2 is YYEKEE (reference sequence).

The V gene is TRBV24-1, the J gene TRBJ1-2, with a possible D match to TRBD1 (6 bases). V was cut by 4 bases and J by 8 bases, with 13 bases left in between. Germline assignment: CDR1 KGHDR and CDR2 SFDVKD. This CDR3 spans 13 amino acids. The DNA of the CDR3 is TGTGCCACCAGTGACCCCAGGGGTCGCGGCTACACCTTC. It codes for CATSDPRGRGYTF.

J is TRBJ1-6 and V is TRBV11-1; 9 nucleotides line up with TRBD1. CDR3 length: 15 amino acids. The junction had 9 bases not matched to a gene; V was cut back by 5 bases and J by 10 bases. CDR1 SGHAT and CDR2 FQDESV come from the germline V gene (reference sequence). The CDR3 DNA reads TGTGCCAGCAGCACCCCGACAGGGGGAGGGTCACCCCTCCACTTT. Translated, it gives CASSTPTGGGSPLHF.

The chain couples TRBV2 to TRBJ2-1, with D maybe TRBD1 (6 bases). CDR1 SNHLY and CDR2 FYNNEI come from the germline V gene. This CDR3 has 14 residues. The V end lost 6 bases, the J end lost 5 bases, and 14 bases lay between the germline ends. For the CDR3, the DNA is TGTGCCAGCAGCTTAACAGGGTCCCACAATGAGCAGTTCTTC. It specifies CASSLTGSHNEQFF. Based on the CDR3 plus reference TRBV2 and TRBJ2-1, the full variable domain is EPEVTQTPSHQVTQMGQEVILRCVPISNHLYFYWYRQILGQKVEFLVSFYNNEISEKSEIFDDQFSVERPDGSNFTLKIRSTKLEDSAMYFCASSLTGSHNEQFFGPGTRLTVL.

The CDR3 DNA reads as TGTGCCAGCAGCTTTGACACCCCGTCTAACTATGGCTACACCTTC. This sequence encodes CASSFDTPSNYGYTF. This sequence joins TRBV11-1 and TRBJ1-2; D is unresolved. The germline V gene has CDR1 SGHAT and CDR2 FQDESV (reference sequence). Between the trimmed V and J ends, which lost 3 bases and 0 bases, there was a span of 11 bases. The CDR3 contains 15 residues.

The chain couples TRBV4-2 to TRBJ1-2; 11 bases are shared with TRBD1. The length of the CDR3 is 16 residues. CDR1 is LGHNA, CDR2 YNFKEQ, per germline. Trimming took 4 bases from V and 7 from J; bases not matched to a gene: 11. CDR3 nucleotide sequence: TGTGCCAGCAGCCCGACGGGCGGACAGGGGGCGCCTGGCTACACCTTC. Its translation is CASSPTGGQGAPGYTF.

The V call is TRBV5-6, the J call TRBJ2-7, with 13 nucleotides matching TRBD2. CDR3 size: 16 residues. Germline-derived CDR1 and CDR2 are SGHDT and YYEEEE. Trimming cost V 3 bases and J 5 bases; bases outside gene matches: 8. The CDR3 nucleotides are TGTGCCAGCAGCTCGGGACTAGCGGGGATGAGGGACGAGCAGTACTTC. It yields the protein CASSSGLAGMRDEQYF.